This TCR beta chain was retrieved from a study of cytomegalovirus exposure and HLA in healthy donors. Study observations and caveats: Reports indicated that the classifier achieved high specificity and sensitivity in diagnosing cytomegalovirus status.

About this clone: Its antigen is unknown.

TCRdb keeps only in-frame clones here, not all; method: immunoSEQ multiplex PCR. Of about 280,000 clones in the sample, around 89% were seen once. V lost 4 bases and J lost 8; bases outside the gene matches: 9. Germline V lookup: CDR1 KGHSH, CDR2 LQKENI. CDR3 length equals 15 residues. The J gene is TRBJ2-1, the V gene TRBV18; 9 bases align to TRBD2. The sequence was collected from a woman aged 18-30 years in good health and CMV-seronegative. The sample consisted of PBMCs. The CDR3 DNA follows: TGTGCCAGCTCACGTGCGGGAGGGGAGGTGGATGAGCAGTTCTTC. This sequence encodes CASSRAGGEVDEQFF.